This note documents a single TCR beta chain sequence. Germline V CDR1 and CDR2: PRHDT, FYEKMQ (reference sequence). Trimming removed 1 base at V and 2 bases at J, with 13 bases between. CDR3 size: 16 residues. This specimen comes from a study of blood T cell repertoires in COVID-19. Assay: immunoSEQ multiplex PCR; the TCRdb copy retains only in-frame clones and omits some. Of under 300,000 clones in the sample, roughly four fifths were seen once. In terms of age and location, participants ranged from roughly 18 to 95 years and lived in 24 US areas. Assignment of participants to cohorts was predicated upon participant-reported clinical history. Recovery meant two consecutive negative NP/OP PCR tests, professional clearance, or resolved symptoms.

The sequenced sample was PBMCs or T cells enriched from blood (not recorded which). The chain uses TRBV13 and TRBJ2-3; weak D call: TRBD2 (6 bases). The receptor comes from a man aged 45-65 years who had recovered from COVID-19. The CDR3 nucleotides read TGTGCCAGCAGCTTAGTGGGGACTTTCTCCACAGATACGCAGTATTTT. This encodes CASSLVGTFSTDTQYF.